The clone carrying this TCR beta chain was recorded many times. These data are taken from a study of breast tumors, draining lymph nodes, adjacent tissues. TCRdb re-analysed the multiplex PCR reads in MiXCR, keeping a single row per CDR3 protein. Seen here are 290,000 or so distinct CDR3 sequences, under 35% observed once, and the top ten hold about 1%. V was pared by 2 bases and J by 4 bases, with 11 bases between. Germline V gene sequence: CDR1 SGHVS, CDR2 FQNEAQ. CDR3 length: 14 residues. Axillary draining lymph nodes of breast cancer patients supplied the node samples. The specimen sequenced was axillary lymph node tissue. The TCR originated in a female donor with breast cancer. Some clones in this sample may be carry-over from other donors' samples. The rearrangement uses TRBV7-8 and TRBJ1-2; tentatively, D is TRBD1 (6 bases). CDR3 DNA sequence: TGTGCCAGCAGCTTATTGGGGGGCGGCTATGGCTACACCTTC. It codes for CASSLLGGGYGYTF.